This T cell receptor beta chain emerged from a study of early T cells in non-severe SARS-CoV-2 infection. Whole-study context: Bulk RNA taken from unsorted whole blood was sequenced, leaving chains unpaired.

Remarks on this clonotype: No antigen is known for it.

Points from the study as a whole: The study's VDJdb matching favored anti-spike CD8 responses and missed private and CD4 specificities.

Individual cDNA molecules were tagged with unique molecular identifiers. One entry per CDR3 protein, called by TCRdb with MiXCR from the 5' RACE reads. The sample lists more than 90,000 distinct CDR3 sequences, around 14% occurring once. This CDR3 is 15 amino acids long. In germline, CDR1 is SGHAT, CDR2 FQNNGV. Trimming removed 3 bases at V and 4 bases at J, with 15 bases between. This receptor was identified in an adult who was a healthcare worker with PCR-confirmed SARS-CoV-2 infection or an uninfected control (not recorded which). Sequenced: whole blood. The chain is built from TRBV11-2 and TRBJ1-2; no firm D call. The CDR3 protein is CASSFGPQNPYGYTF. Here the CDR3 DNA reads TGTGCCAGCAGCTTTGGGCCACAGAACCCCTATGGCTACACCTTC.